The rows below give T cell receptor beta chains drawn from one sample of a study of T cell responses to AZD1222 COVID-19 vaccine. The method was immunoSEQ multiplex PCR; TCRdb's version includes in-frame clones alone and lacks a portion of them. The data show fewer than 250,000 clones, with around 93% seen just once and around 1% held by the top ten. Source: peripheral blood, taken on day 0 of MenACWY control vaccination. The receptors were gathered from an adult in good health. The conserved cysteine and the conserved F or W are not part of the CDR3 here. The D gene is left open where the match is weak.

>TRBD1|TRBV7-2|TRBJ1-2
ASSLQGASDGYT
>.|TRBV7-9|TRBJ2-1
ASSLARNQYNEQF
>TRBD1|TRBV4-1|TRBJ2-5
ASSPQGQGTIVETQY
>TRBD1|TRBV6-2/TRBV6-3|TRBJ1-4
ASSRDEVTGSEKLF
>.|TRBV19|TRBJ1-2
ASSIATMVAGQYGYT
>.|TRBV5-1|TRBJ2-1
ASRRLGGPRDEQL
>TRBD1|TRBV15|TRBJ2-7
ATSRVGQVGEQY
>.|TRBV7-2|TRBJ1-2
ASSWWEMDGYT
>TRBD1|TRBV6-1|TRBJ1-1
ASSDRGPPVNTEAF
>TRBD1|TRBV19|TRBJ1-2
ASSTQTGNGYT